This T cell receptor beta chain is from a study of T-cell reconstitution after alpha-beta-depleted transplantation in children (dated by TCRdb to the mid-2010s). About the investigation overall: Using TCR repertoire profiling, the study followed T-cell immune reconstitution in a quantitative way in children after TCRalphabeta/CD19-depleted allogeneic hematopoietic cell transplantation.

Library construction relied on PCR. Sequencer: Illumina HiSeq 2500. Molecular barcoding was employed in the preparation of TCR libraries, with unique molecular identifiers being used to normalize TCRbeta repertoire quantification. Clones were called with MiXCR by TCRdb after fastp trimmed the public reads at Q25, and only in-frame beta chains were retained. Rows with a matching CDR3 protein are joined into one entry that keeps the most common DNA and genes. Here the sample has about 900,000 distinct CDR3 sequences; about 26% occur a single time. About 28% of the sample lies in the top ten. The table lists this clonotype with a few counts. Its antigen is currently not known. Base qualities are not provided; no much larger clone lies one nucleotide away. In the paper's terms, the treatment or condition label means: allogeneic hematopoietic cell transplantation with graft depleted of TCRalphabeta T cells and CD19 B cells. The transplant recipients were children given TCRalphabeta/CD19-depleted allogeneic hematopoietic cell grafts.

General findings and caveats noted by the study authors: Over the following months the frequencies of hyperexpanded clones went down, and after one year T-cell counts and TCRbeta diversity were mostly credited to newly produced T cells. In some patients, the high TCRbeta diversity seen at day 60 was put down to recipient T cells and intrathymic progenitors that had survived conditioning. Apparently early alphabetaT-cell count recovery about two months after transplant reportedly relied on only several hundred rapidly expanded clones derived from non-depleted graft cells.

Relative to germline, V is missing 5 bases and J is missing 5 bases, with 4 bases of the junction outside any gene match. The CDR3, from cysteine to phenylalanine, totals 14 residues. Here the CDR3 DNA is all that survives: 42 bases in frame from base 1. As encoded in the germline V gene, CDR1 is SGHAT while CDR2 is FQNNGV. The receptor comes from a boy under two years old who had a stem cell transplant for SCID, so the T cells may come from the graft donor. Here the chain combines TRBV11-2 and TRBJ1-1; 11 bases in the junction line up with TRBD1. The sequencing used PBMCs, mostly from graft donor cells, collected 360 days after TCRalphabeta/CD19-depleted stem cell transplant. The CDR3 has the sequence CASSRTGGYTEAFF. In nucleotide form, the sequence is TGTGCCAGCAGCCGGACAGGGGGCTATACTGAAGCTTTCTTT.